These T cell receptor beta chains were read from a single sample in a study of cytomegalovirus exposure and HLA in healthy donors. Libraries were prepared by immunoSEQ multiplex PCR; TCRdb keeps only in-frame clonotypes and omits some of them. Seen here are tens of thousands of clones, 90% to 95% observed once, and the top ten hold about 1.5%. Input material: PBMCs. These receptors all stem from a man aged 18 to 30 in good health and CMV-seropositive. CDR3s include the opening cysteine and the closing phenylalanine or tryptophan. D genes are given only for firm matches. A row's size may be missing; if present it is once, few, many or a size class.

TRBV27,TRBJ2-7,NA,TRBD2,CASSLAGSYEQYF,TGTGCCAGCAGTCTAGCGGGCTCCTACGAGCAGTACTTC
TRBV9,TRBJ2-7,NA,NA,CASSPLASSYEQYF,TGTGCCAGCAGCCCCCTCGCGAGCTCCTACGAGCAGTACTTC
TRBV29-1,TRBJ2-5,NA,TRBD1,CSVVRQGIETQYF,TGCAGCGTTGTAAGACAGGGGATAGAGACCCAGTACTTC
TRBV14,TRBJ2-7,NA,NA,CASSQEGLKNYEQYF,TGTGCCAGCAGCCAAGAGGGACTCAAAAACTACGAGCAGTACTTC
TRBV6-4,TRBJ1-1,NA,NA,CASPDWGEGNTEAFF,TGTGCCAGTCCTGACTGGGGGGAGGGTAACACTGAAGCTTTCTTT
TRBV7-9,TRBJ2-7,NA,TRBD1,CASSLGAGGRYEQYF,TGTGCCAGCAGCTTAGGCGCAGGGGGCAGGTACGAGCAGTACTTC
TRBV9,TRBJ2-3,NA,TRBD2,CASSGQSWGGSQYF,TGTGCCAGCAGCGGACAATCGTGGGGGGGATCGCAGTATTTT
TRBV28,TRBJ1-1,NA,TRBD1,CASLDRGFYTEAFF,TGTGCCAGCCTGGACAGGGGATTCTACACTGAAGCTTTCTTT
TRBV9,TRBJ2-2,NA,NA,CASSVAVGGPWGELFF,TGTGCCAGCAGCGTAGCTGTGGGGGGGCCCTGGGGGGAGCTGTTTTTT
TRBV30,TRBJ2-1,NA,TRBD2,CAWSVRTSGGLRVHREQFF,TGTGCCTGGAGTGTACGAACTAGCGGGGGGTTAAGGGTACATCGGGAGCAGTTCTTC
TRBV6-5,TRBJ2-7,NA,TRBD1,CASRPGTAASYEQYF,TGTGCCAGCAGACCAGGGACAGCGGCCTCCTACGAGCAGTACTTC
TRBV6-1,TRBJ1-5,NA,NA,CASSEATYNQPQHF,TGTGCCAGCAGTGAGGCCACGTACAATCAGCCCCAGCATTTT
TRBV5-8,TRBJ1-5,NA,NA,CASAKRQTNQPQHF,TGTGCCAGCGCCAAAAGACAGACCAATCAGCCCCAGCATTTT
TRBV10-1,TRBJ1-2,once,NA,CASSASGVWGYTF,TGCGCCAGCTCAGCGTCGGGGGTCTGGGGCTACACCTTC
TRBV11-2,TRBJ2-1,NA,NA,CASSLLFGSYNEQFF,TGTGCCAGCAGCTTACTGTTCGGCTCCTACAATGAGCAGTTCTTC
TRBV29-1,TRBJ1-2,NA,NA,CSVENRVNGYTF,TGCAGCGTTGAAAACAGGGTTAATGGCTACACCTTC
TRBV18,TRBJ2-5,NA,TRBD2,CASSLSHSGYQETQYF,TGTGCCAGCTCACTGTCTCATAGCGGGTACCAAGAGACCCAGTACTTC
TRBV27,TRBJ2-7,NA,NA,CASSPGVNYEQYF,TGTGCCAGCAGCCCGGGAGTGAATTACGAGCAGTACTTC
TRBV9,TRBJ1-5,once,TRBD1,CASSVGTGVQPQHF,TGTGCCAGCAGCGTCGGAACAGGGGTGCAGCCCCAGCATTTT
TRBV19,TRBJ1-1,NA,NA,CASSPGGSNTEAFF,TGTGCCAGCAGTCCGGGTGGATCGAACACTGAAGCTTTCTTT
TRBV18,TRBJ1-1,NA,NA,CASSSTEVKEAFF,TGTGCCAGCTCTTCTACAGAAGTTAAGGAAGCTTTCTTT
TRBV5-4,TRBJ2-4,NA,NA,CASSLERGRDILRAKNIQYF,TGTGCCAGCAGCTTGGAACGCGGACGGGACATACTAAGAGCCAAAAACATTCAGTACTTC
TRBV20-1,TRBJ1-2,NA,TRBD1,CSARQGYGYTF,TGCAGTGCTCGACAGGGATATGGCTACACCTTC
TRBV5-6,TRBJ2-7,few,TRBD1,CASSSVQGAYGEQYF,TGTGCCAGCAGCTCCGTACAGGGGGCATATGGGGAGCAGTACTTC
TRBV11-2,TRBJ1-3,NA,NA,CASSLLGATGNTIYF,TGTGCCAGCAGCTTGCTGGGGGCGACCGGAAACACCATATATTTT
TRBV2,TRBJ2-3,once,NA,CASSDSRPDTQYF,TGTGCCAGCAGTGATTCCAGGCCCGATACGCAGTATTTT
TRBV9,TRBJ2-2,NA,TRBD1,CASSKTGVGVTGELFF,TGTGCCAGCAGCAAGACAGGGGTTGGCGTCACCGGGGAGCTGTTTTTT
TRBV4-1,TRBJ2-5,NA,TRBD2,CASSQAGGQETQYF,TGCGCCAGCAGCCAAGCGGGGGGACAAGAGACCCAGTACTTC
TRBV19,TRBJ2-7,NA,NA,CASSIAAVYEQYF,TGTGCCAGTAGTATTGCGGCAGTTTACGAGCAGTACTTC
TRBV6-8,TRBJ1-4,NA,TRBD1,CASRSPGQGGMGEKLFF,TGTGCCAGCAGGTCTCCGGGACAGGGGGGAATGGGTGAAAAACTGTTTTTT
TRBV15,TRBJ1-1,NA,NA,CATSSQTGTEAFF,TGTGCCACCAGCTCCCAAACCGGGACTGAAGCTTTCTTT
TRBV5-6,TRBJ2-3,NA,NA,CASSLTTDTQYF,TGTGCCAGCAGCTTAACTACAGATACGCAGTATTTT
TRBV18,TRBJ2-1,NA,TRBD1,CASSPLPGQTYNEQFF,TGTGCCAGCTCACCATTACCGGGACAGACTTACAATGAGCAGTTCTTC
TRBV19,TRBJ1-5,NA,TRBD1,CASSFQGAPFNQPQHF,TGTGCCAGTAGCTTCCAGGGGGCTCCCTTCAATCAGCCCCAGCATTTT
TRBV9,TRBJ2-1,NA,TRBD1,CASSVRQGAGDNEQFF,TGTGCCAGCAGCGTGAGACAGGGGGCGGGGGACAATGAGCAGTTCTTC
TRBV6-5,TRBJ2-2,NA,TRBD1,CASTSGQSNTGELFF,TGTGCCAGCACCTCGGGACAGTCGAACACCGGGGAGCTGTTTTTT
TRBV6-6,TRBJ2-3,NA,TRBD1,CASPKGALTDTQYF,TGTGCCAGCCCGAAGGGGGCTCTTACAGATACGCAGTATTTT
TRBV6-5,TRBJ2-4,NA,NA,CASSSGDKNIQYF,TGTGCCAGCAGTTCAGGGGACAAAAACATTCAGTACTTC
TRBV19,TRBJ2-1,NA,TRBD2,CASRTSASSYNEQFF,TGTGCCAGTCGGACTAGCGCTTCCTCCTACAATGAGCAGTTCTTC
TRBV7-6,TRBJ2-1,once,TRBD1,CASSATGGSYNEQFF,TGTGCCAGCAGCGCAACAGGGGGCTCCTACAATGAGCAGTTCTTC
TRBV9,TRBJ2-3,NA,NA,CASSVAWPGTDTQYF,TGTGCCAGCAGCGTAGCTTGGCCTGGCACAGATACGCAGTATTTT
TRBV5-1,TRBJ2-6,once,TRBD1,CASSPNAQGTSGANVLTF,TGCGCCAGCAGCCCGAACGCACAGGGGACCTCTGGGGCCAACGTCCTGACTTTC
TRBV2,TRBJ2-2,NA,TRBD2,CASVADRSGGGALTGELFF,TGTGCCAGCGTTGCGGACAGAAGCGGGGGGGGTGCGCTTACCGGGGAGCTGTTTTTT
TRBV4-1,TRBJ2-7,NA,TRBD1,CASSQGQGITTSYEQYF,TGCGCCAGCAGCCAAGGACAGGGAATAACTACCTCCTACGAGCAGTACTTC
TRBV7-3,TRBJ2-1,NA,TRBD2,CASSLSLAGDNEQFF,TGTGCCAGCAGCTTATCTCTAGCGGGGGACAATGAGCAGTTCTTC
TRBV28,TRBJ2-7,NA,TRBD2,CASSLALAGEYEQYF,TGTGCCAGCAGTTTGGCCCTAGCGGGAGAATACGAGCAGTACTTC
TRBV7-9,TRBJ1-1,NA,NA,CASTPLDKNTEAFF,TGTGCCAGCACCCCATTGGACAAGAACACTGAAGCTTTCTTT
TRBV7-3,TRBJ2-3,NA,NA,CASSLSDISSTDTQYF,TGTGCCAGCAGCTTATCGGACATATCCTCCACAGATACGCAGTATTTT
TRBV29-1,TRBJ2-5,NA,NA,CSVEGPQAPETQYF,TGCAGCGTTGAAGGCCCCCAGGCACCAGAGACCCAGTACTTC